The 25 T cell receptor beta chains given below trace back to one sample, sequenced in a study of human T cells and chemical hapten exposure. The time point is: patch test 1, 2 weeks after DPC sensitization. The sample's treatment: therapeutic diphenylcyclopropenone sensitization with weekly scalp DPC. From the RACE reads, TCRdb called clonotypes with MiXCR, one entry per CDR3 protein. The sample holds fewer than 200,000 distinct CDR3 sequences, approximately 20% seen once. The sample was whole blood, taken in connection with sensitization to the hapten diphenylcyclopropenone (DPC). All receptors come from a woman aged 50 to 65 with alopecia areata. Some clones in this sample may be carry-over from other donors' samples.

This chain links TRBV28 with TRBJ1-4, with TRBD1 matching over 8 bases. The CDR3 loop spans 14 amino acids. V gave up 5 bases and J gave up 7 bases; unmatched junction bases: 6. CDR1 and CDR2 from the germline V gene are MDHEN and SYDVKM. The CDR3 region has the DNA TGTGCCAGCAGTCTGTTACAGGGGGGTGAAAAACTGTTTTTT. It codes for CASSLLQGGEKLFF.

Many counts were recorded for this clonotype. The chain is built from TRBV27 and TRBJ1-1; no definite D call. CDR1 and CDR2 (germline): MNHEY, SMNVEV (reference sequence). This CDR3 contains 15 residues. Trimming took 0 bases from V and 0 from J, leaving 8 bases between them. CDR3 in amino acids: CASSLSPSVNTEAFF. CDR3 DNA: TGTGCCAGCAGTTTATCCCCCAGTGTGAACACTGAAGCTTTCTTT.

CDR3 in amino acids: CASSLGGGGTAYEQYF. The CDR3 DNA reads as TGTGCCAGCAGCTTAGGTGGAGGGGGGACAGCCTACGAGCAGTACTTC. The chain recombines TRBV7-2 with TRBJ2-7; D is perhaps TRBD1 (7 bases). The CDR3 extends over 16 amino acids. Germline V lookup: CDR1 SGHTA, CDR2 FQGNSA. V gave up 1 base and J gave up 2 bases, with 15 bases separating them.

The V call is TRBV20-1, the J call TRBJ2-7; 7 bases agree with TRBD1. The CDR3 has 13 residues. Germline V CDR1 and CDR2: DFQATT, SNEGSKA (reference sequence). The junction had 4 bases not matched to a gene; V was cut back by 5 bases and J by 0 bases. The CDR3 reads CSAQTGSSYEQYF. DNA of the CDR3: TGCAGTGCTCAGACAGGGAGCTCCTACGAGCAGTACTTC.

This chain connects TRBV27 to TRBJ1-4; TRBD1 is a possible D gene (6 bases). CDR1 is MNHEY and CDR2 is SMNVEV in the germline V gene (reference sequence). The length of the CDR3 is 15 residues. V was clipped by 4 bases and J by 10 bases, with 19 bases between them. This chain's CDR3 is CASSSNPGVPLKLFF. The CDR3 DNA is TGTGCCAGCAGTTCCAACCCAGGGGTACCTTTAAAACTGTTTTTT.

CDR3 in DNA: TGTGCCAGCAGTTCACTGACTAGCGGGCCCAAAAGCTCCTACAATGAGCAGTTCTTC. Encoded protein: CASSSLTSGPKSSYNEQFF. This chain joins TRBV12-3 or TRBV12-4 and TRBJ2-1; TRBD2 matches 10 bases. Trimming removed 4 bases from V and 0 bases from J; junction bases left unmatched: 12. The CDR3 sequence is 19 residues long.

The chain carries TRBV18 and TRBJ2-1; D gene unclear. The V end lost 5 bases, the J end lost 2 bases, and 10 bases lay between the germline ends. Germline V gives CDR1 KGHSH, CDR2 LQKENI. This CDR3 contains 14 residues. CDR3 amino acids: CASSDATPYNEQFF. CDR3 sequence (DNA): TGTGCCAGCTCAGACGCTACCCCCTACAATGAGCAGTTCTTC.

The V and J genes are TRBV18 and TRBJ2-5; D unclear. Germline V gene sequence: CDR1 KGHSH, CDR2 LQKENI. The CDR3 runs to 12 residues. V lost 2 bases and J 2 bases, leaving 3 bases between the germline ends. CDR3 sequence: CASSPVQETQYF. The CDR3, as DNA: TGTGCCAGCTCACCAGTTCAAGAGACCCAGTACTTC. Drawing the rest from reference TRBV18 and TRBJ2-5, the complete variable domain is NAGVMQNPRHLVRRRGQEARLRCSPMKGHSHVYWYRQLPEEGLKFMVYLQKENIIDESGMPKERFSAEFPKEGPSILRIQQVVRGDSAAYFCASSPVQETQYFGPGTRLLVL.

The chain combines TRBV28 with TRBJ2-5; 9 nucleotides line up with TRBD1. This CDR3 has 15 residues. V gave up 8 bases and J gave up 2 bases; unmatched junction bases: 9. CDR1 and CDR2 from the germline V gene are MDHEN and SYDVKM. The CDR3 coding sequence is TGTGCCAGCGGAACTGCGGGACAGGGACAAGAGACCCAGTACTTC. Its protein product is CASGTAGQGQETQYF.

This clonotype was counted many times. The rearrangement links TRBV7-9 to TRBJ2-1; tentatively, D is TRBD2 (5 bases). The CDR3 has 13 residues. Trimming cost V 7 bases and J 5 bases, with 12 bases left between them. The germline CDR1 and CDR2 sequences are SEHNR and FQNEAQ (reference sequence). CDR3 sequence: CASIQPGDNEQFF. Written as DNA, the CDR3 is TGTGCCAGCATCCAACCCGGGGACAATGAGCAGTTCTTC.

The rearrangement links TRBV20-1 to TRBJ2-5; D might be TRBD2 (6 bases). V was pared by 6 bases and J by 4 bases, with 12 bases between. Germline CDR1 and CDR2: DFQATT and SNEGSKA (reference sequence). This CDR3 region has 12 residues. The CDR3 region has the DNA TGCAGTGCCAGGCCTAGCGCAGAGACCCAGTACTTC. It encodes CSARPSAETQYF.

The DNA of the CDR3 is TGTGCCAGCAGCCCTCAGGGGGTAGCGGGAGAGTCGGCGGCCCAAGAGACCCAGTACTTC. This sequence encodes CASSPQGVAGESAAQETQYF. This chain joins TRBV3-1 and TRBJ2-5, with TRBD2 matching 9 bases. Germline trimming cut 4 bases from V and 1 base from J; bases unmatched to any gene: 19. There are 20 residues in the CDR3. The germline gives CDR1 LGHDT, CDR2 YNNKEL (reference sequence).

V usage is TRBV12-3 or TRBV12-4 and J usage is TRBJ2-1; 7 bases are shared with TRBD2. The junction had 10 bases not matched to a gene; V was cut back by 8 bases and J by 9 bases. This CDR3 has 13 residues. CDR3 protein: CASREAHGSEQFF. As DNA, the CDR3 is TGTGCCAGCCGGGAGGCCCACGGTAGTGAGCAGTTCTTC.

The chain combines TRBV20-1 with TRBJ2-7; 11 bases agree with TRBD2. J lost 4 bases, V lost 0 bases, and 5 bases had no gene match. The germline V gene encodes CDR1 DFQATT and CDR2 SNEGSKA (reference sequence). The CDR3 sequence is 15 residues long. The chain's CDR3 is CSARDLAGGNYEQYF. For the CDR3, the DNA is TGCAGTGCTAGAGACCTAGCGGGAGGTAATTACGAGCAGTACTTC.

This clonotype was counted a few times. The chain couples TRBV4-1 to TRBJ2-2; D is possibly TRBD2 (5 bases). The germline CDR1 and CDR2 sequences are MGHRA and YSYEKL. V was clipped by 0 bases and J by 3 bases, with 14 bases between them. The CDR3 is made up of 17 amino acids. CDR3 bases: TGCGCCAGCAGCCAAGAGTTGGGCGGAGGTGACACCGGGGAGCTGTTTTTT. It encodes CASSQELGGGDTGELFF.

The genes are TRBV10-3 and TRBJ2-3; TRBD2 aligns across 10 bases. The CDR3 has 15 amino acids. Looked up from germline, CDR1 is ENHRY and CDR2 is SYGVKD. Unmatched junction bases numbered 3, after V lost 6 bases and J lost 0 bases. CDR3 nucleotides: TGTGCCATCAGCCTGACTAGCGGGAGCACAGATACGCAGTATTTT. Translated: CAISLTSGSTDTQYF.

The chain employs TRBV5-1 and TRBJ1-6; D gene uncertain. Trimming removed 4 bases from V and 2 bases from J, with 13 bases in between. The germline gives CDR1 SGHRS, CDR2 YFSETQ. The CDR3 length is 16 residues. The CDR3 nucleotides read TGCGCCAGCAGCGCAGAGGTGGGCACCTATAATTCACCCCTCCACTTT. This sequence encodes CASSAEVGTYNSPLHF.

The genes are TRBV7-9 and TRBJ1-1; 9 positions match TRBD1. The CDR3 contains 15 residues. V lost 4 bases, J lost 3 bases, and 6 bases stayed unmatched. Germline lookup yields CDR1 SEHNR and CDR2 FQNEAQ (reference sequence). In nucleotides, the CDR3 is TGTGCCAGCAGCTCGGCACAGGGGGCAGACACTGAAGCTTTCTTT. Amino acids: CASSSAQGADTEAFF. Combining the CDR3 with reference TRBV7-9 and TRBJ1-1 gives the whole variable domain DTGVSQNPRHKITKRGQNVTFRCDPISEHNRLYWYRQTLGQGPEFLTYFQNEAQLEKSRLLSDRFSAERPKGSFSTLEIQRTEQGDSAMYLCASSSAQGADTEAFFGQGTRLTVV.

This clonotype has only a few counts. The genes are TRBV29-1 and TRBJ1-2; TRBD1 is a possible D gene (5 bases). The CDR3 length is 15 residues. V was cut by 3 bases and J by 1 base, with 15 bases left in between. Germline lookup yields CDR1 SQVTM and CDR2 ANQGSEA. The CDR3 loop reads CSVEPLDRYNYGYTF. The CDR3 nucleotides are TGCAGCGTTGAGCCATTAGACAGATATAACTATGGCTACACCTTC. The variable domain in full, with the rest retrieved from reference TRBV29-1 and TRBJ1-2, is SAVISQKPSRDICQRGTSLTIQCQVDSQVTMMFWYRQQPGQSLTLIATANQGSEATYESGFVIDKFPISRPNLTFSTLTVSNMSPEDSSIYLCSVEPLDRYNYGYTFGSGTRLTVV.

The rearrangement links TRBV5-1 to TRBJ1-2; D may be TRBD1 (5 bases). CDR3 length: 14 residues. Germline values: CDR1 SGHRS, CDR2 YFSETQ. The V and J ends lost 4 bases and 0 bases respectively, with 10 bases between them. CDR3 in amino acids: CASSQDTSNYGYTF. CDR3 sequence (DNA): TGCGCCAGCAGCCAGGACACCTCTAACTATGGCTACACCTTC.

V usage is TRBV6-5 and J usage is TRBJ2-1; TRBD1 agrees at 11 bases. Per the germline V gene, CDR1 is MNHEY and CDR2 is SVGAGI. The CDR3 spans 15 residues. Germline trimming cut 1 base from V and 9 bases from J; bases unmatched to any gene: 5. The CDR3 here is CASSYFGQGAGEQFF. CDR3 sequence (DNA): TGTGCCAGCAGTTACTTTGGACAGGGGGCCGGTGAGCAGTTCTTC.

The chain joins TRBV10-3 to TRBJ2-2; D remains unclear. The germline CDR1 and CDR2 sequences are ENHRY and SYGVKD. Trimming shortened V by 11 bases and J by 1 base, and 14 bases separated the two germline ends. This CDR3 has 14 residues. CDR3 nucleotide sequence: TGTGCCTTCAAGAAGGACGGGAACACCGGGGAGCTGTTTTTT. It is translated as CAFKKDGNTGELFF.

In this sample, this clonotype turned up a few times. The chain employs TRBV2 and TRBJ2-7; D is uncertain. Looked up from germline, CDR1 is SNHLY and CDR2 is FYNNEI. V dropped 4 bases and J dropped 10 bases, with 11 bases sitting between them. This CDR3 has 11 residues. For the CDR3, the DNA is TGTGCCAGCAGTGCCAGAGGAGACCAGTACTTC. This encodes CASSARGDQYF.

This rearrangement joins TRBV20-1 to TRBJ2-3; 9 nucleotides line up with TRBD2. The CDR3 has 14 residues. Per the germline V gene, CDR1 is DFQATT and CDR2 is SNEGSKA (reference sequence). With V trimmed by 2 bases and J by 3 bases, 3 bases remained unmatched. CDR3 sequence reads: CSARLSGRTDTQYF. In nucleotides, the CDR3 is TGCAGTGCTAGACTTAGCGGGAGAACAGATACGCAGTATTTT.

This clonotype was observed a few times. The J gene is TRBJ2-2, the V gene TRBV5-1; 8 nucleotides align to TRBD2. V lost 4 bases and J lost 3; bases outside the gene matches: 5. This CDR3 comprises 15 residues. CDR1 SGHRS and CDR2 YFSETQ come from the germline V gene. The CDR3 DNA reads TGCGCCAGCAGCCCAACTAGCGGCTACACCGGGGAGCTGTTTTTT. It specifies CASSPTSGYTGELFF.